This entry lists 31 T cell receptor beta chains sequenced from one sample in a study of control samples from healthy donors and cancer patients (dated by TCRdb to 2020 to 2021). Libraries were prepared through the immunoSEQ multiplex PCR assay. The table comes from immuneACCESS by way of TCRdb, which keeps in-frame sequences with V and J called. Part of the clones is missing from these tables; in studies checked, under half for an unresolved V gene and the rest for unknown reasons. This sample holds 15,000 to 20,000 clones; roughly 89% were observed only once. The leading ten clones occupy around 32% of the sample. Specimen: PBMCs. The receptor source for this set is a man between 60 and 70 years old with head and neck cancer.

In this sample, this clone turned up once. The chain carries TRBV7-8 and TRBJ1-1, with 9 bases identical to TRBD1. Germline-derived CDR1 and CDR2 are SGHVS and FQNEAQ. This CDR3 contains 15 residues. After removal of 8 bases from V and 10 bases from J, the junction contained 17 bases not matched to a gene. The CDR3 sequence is CASVQRVSGQGLAFF. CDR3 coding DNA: TGTGCCAGCGTCCAGAGGGTATCGGGACAGGGTTTAGCTTTCTTT.

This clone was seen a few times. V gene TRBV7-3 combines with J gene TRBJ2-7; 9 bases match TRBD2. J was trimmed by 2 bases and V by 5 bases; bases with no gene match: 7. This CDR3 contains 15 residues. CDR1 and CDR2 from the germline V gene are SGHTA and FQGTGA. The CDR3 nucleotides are TGTGCCAGCAGCCTTAGCGGGGGCCTAACCTACGAGCAGTACTTC. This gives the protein CASSLSGGLTYEQYF.

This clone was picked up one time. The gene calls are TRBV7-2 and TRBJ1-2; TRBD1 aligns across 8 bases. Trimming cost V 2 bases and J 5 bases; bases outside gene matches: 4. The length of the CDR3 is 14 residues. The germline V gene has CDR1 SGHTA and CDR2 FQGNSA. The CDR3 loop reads CASSLNRGTYGYTF. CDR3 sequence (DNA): TGTGCCAGCAGCTTAAACAGGGGGACGTATGGCTACACCTTC.

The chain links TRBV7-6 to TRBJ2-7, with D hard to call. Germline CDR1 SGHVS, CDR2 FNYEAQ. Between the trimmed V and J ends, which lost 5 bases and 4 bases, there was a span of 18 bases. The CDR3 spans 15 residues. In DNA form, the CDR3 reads TGTGCCAGCAGCCCTCGGTTAGGAGTGGGGTACGAGCAGTACTTC. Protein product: CASSPRLGVGYEQYF.

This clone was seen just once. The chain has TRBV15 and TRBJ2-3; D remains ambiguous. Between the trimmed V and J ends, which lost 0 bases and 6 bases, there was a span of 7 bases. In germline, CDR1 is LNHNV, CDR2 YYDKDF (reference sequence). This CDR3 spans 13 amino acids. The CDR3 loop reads CATSRDIMDTQYF. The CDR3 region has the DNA TGTGCCACCAGCAGAGATATTATGGATACGCAGTATTTT.

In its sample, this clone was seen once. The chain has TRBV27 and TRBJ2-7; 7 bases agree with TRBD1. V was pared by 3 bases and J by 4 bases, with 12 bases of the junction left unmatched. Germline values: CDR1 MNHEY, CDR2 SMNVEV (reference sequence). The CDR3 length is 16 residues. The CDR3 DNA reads TGTGCCAGCAGTTTTTCATTCTTAGACAGGGCGTACGAGCAGTACTTC. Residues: CASSFSFLDRAYEQYF.

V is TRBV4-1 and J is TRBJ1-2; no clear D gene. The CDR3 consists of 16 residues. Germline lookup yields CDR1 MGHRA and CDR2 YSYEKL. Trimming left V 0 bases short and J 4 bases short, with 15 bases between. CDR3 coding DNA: TGCGCCAGCAGCCAAGAGTCCGAAGTCCTCTTCTATGGCTACACCTTC. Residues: CASSQESEVLFYGYTF.

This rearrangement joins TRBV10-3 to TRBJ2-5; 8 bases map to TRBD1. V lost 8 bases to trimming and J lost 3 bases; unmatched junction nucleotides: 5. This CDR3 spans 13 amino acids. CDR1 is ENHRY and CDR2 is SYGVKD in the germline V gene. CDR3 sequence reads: CAIATGEEETQYF. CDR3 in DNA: TGTGCCATCGCGACAGGGGAGGAAGAGACCCAGTACTTC.

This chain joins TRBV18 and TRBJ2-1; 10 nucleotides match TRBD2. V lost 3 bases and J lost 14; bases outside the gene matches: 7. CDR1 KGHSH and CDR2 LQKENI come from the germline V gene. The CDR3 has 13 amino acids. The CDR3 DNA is TGTGCCAGCTCACCCACTAGCGGGGCACGAGAGTTCTTC. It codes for CASSPTSGAREFF. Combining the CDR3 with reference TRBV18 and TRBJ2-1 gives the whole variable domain NAGVMQNPRHLVRRRGQEARLRCSPMKGHSHVYWYRQLPEEGLKFMVYLQKENIIDESGMPKERFSAEFPKEGPSILRIQQVVRGDSAAYFCASSPTSGAREFFGPGTRLTVL.

The CDR3 nucleotides are TGTGCCAGCAGGGCAGTGGCGGACTACAATGAGCAGTTCTTC. Protein sequence: CASRAVADYNEQFF. The chain joins TRBV2 to TRBJ2-1; no clear D gene. Trimming removed 6 bases at V and 3 bases at J, with 12 bases between. Germline V gene data show CDR1 as SNHLY and CDR2 as FYNNEI. The length of the CDR3 is 14 residues.

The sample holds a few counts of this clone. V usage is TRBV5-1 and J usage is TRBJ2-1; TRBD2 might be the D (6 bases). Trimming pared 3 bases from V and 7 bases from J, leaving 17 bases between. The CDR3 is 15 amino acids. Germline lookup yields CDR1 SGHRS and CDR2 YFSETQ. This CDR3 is CASSSGGTPGNEQFF. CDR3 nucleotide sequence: TGCGCCAGCAGCTCCGGCGGGACTCCAGGGAATGAGCAGTTCTTC.

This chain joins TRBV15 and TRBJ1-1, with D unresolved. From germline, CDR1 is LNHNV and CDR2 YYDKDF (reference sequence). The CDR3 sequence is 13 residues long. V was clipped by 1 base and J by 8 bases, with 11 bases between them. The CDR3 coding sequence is TGTGCCACCAGCAGAGGCGGGGTCCCCGAAGCTTTCTTT. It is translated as CATSRGGVPEAFF.

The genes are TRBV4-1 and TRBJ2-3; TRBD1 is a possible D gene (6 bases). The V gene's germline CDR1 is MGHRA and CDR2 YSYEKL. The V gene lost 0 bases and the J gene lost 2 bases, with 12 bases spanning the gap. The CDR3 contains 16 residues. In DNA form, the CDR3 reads TGCGCCAGCAGCCAAGAGGGCCAGGGGATCACAGATACGCAGTATTTT. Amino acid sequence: CASSQEGQGITDTQYF.

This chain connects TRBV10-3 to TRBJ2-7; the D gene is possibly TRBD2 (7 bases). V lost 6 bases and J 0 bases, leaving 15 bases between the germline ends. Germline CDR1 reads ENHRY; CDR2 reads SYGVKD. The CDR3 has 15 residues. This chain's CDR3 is CAIRGGAGSSYEQYF. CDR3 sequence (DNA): TGTGCCATCAGAGGGGGGGCGGGAAGCTCCTACGAGCAGTACTTC.

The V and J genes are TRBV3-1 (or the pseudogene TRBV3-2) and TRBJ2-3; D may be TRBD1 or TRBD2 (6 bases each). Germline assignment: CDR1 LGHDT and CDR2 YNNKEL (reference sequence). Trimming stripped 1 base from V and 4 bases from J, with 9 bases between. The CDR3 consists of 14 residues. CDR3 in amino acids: CASSQVRGADTQYF. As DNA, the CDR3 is TGTGCCAGCAGCCAAGTGAGGGGGGCAGATACGCAGTATTTT.

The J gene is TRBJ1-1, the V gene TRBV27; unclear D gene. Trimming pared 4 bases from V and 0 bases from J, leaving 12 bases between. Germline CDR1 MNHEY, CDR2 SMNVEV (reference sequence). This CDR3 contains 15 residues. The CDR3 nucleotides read TGTGCCAGCAGTTCACACTCCCTGATGAACACTGAAGCTTTCTTT. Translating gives CASSSHSLMNTEAFF.

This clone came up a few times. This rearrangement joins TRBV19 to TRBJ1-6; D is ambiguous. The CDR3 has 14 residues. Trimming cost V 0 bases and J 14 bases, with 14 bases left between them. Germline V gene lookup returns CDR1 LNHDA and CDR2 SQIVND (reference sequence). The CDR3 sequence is CASSIDPMSGALHF. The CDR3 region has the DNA TGTGCCAGTAGTATAGATCCGATGAGCGGGGCCCTCCACTTT.

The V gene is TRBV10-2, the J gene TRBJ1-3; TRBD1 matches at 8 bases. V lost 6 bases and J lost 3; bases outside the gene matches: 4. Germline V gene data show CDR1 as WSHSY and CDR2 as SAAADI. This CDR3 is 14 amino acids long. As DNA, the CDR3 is TGCGCCAGCAGCCAGGGGGCGAGTGGAAACACCATATATTTT. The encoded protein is CASSQGASGNTIYF.

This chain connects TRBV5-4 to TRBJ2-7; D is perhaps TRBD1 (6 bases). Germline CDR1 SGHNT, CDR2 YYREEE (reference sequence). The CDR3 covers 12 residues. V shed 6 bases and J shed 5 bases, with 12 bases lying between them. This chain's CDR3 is CASTSYRDEQYF. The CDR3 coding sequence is TGTGCCAGCACCTCCTACAGGGACGAGCAGTACTTC.

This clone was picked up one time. As DNA, the CDR3 is TGTGCCAGTAGGGTGACAGGGGGGAACTATGGCTACACCTTC. This codes for CASRVTGGNYGYTF. The chain has TRBV19 and TRBJ1-2, with 9 bases identical to TRBD1. J was trimmed by 2 bases and V by 6 bases; bases with no gene match: 4. Germline CDR1 LNHDA, CDR2 SQIVND (reference sequence). There are 14 residues in the CDR3. Looking up the rest from reference TRBV19 and TRBJ1-2 gives the full variable domain: DGGITQSPKYLFRKEGQNVTLSCEQNLNHDAMYWYRQDPGQGLRLIYYSQIVNDFQKGDIAEGYSVSREKKESFPLTVTSAQKNPTAFYLCASRVTGGNYGYTFGSGTRLTVV.

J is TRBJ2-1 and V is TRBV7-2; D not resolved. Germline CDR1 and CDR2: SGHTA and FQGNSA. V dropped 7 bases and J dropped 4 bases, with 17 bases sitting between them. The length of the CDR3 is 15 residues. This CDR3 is CASTPVAEPYNEQFF. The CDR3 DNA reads TGTGCCAGCACCCCTGTAGCAGAACCTTACAATGAGCAGTTCTTC.

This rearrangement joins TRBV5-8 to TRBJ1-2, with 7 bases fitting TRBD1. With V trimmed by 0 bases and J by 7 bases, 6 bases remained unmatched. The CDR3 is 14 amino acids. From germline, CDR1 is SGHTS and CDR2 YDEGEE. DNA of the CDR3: TGTGCCAGCAGCTTGGACAGGGGAACTAGTGGCTACACCTTC. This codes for CASSLDRGTSGYTF.

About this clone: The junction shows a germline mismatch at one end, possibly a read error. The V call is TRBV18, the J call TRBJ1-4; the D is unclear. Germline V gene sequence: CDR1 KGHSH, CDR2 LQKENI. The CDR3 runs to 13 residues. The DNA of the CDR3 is TGTGCCAGCTCACCGGCAACCAATGAAAAACTGTTTTTT. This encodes CASSPATNEKLFF. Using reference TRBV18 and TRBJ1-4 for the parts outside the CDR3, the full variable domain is NAGVMQNPRHLVRRRGQEARLRCSPMKGHSHVYWYRQLPEEGLKFMVYLQKENIIDESGMPKERFSAEFPKEGPSILRIQQVVRGDSAAYFCASSPATNEKLFFGSGTQLSVL.

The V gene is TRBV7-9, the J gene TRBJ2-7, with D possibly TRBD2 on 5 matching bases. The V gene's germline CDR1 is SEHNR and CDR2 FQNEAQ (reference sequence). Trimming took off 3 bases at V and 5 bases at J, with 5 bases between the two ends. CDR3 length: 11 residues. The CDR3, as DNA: TGTGCCAGCAGCTTCGGGGACGAGCAGTACTTC. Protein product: CASSFGDEQYF.

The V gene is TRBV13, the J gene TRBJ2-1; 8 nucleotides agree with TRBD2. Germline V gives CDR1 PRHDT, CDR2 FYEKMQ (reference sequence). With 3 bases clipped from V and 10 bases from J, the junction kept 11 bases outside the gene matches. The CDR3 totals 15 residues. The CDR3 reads CASSLRGDLPEEQFF. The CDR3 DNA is TGTGCCAGCAGCTTGCGGGGGGACCTCCCCGAGGAGCAGTTCTTC.

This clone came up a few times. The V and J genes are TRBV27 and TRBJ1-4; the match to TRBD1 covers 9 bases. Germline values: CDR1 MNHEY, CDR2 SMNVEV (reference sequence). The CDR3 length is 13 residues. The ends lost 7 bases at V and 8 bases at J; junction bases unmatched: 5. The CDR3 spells CASTGTGREKLFF. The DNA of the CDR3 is TGTGCCAGCACCGGGACAGGGCGAGAAAAACTGTTTTTT.

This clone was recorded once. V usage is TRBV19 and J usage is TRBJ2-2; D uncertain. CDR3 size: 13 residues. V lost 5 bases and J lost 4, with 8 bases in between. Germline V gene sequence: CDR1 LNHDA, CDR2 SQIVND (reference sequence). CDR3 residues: CASSWARTGELFF. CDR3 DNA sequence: TGTGCCAGTAGTTGGGCACGCACCGGGGAGCTGTTTTTT.

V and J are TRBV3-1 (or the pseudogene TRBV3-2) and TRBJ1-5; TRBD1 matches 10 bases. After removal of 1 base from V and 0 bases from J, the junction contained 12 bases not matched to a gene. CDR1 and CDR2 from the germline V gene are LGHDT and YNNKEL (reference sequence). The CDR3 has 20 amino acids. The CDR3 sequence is CASSQGVPGQGPYSNQPQHF. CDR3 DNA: TGTGCCAGCAGCCAAGGAGTCCCGGGACAGGGGCCATATAGCAATCAGCCCCAGCATTTT.

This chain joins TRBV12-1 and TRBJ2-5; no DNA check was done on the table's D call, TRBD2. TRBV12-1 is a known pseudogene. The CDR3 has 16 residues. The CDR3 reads CASSFGLAGGRETQYF. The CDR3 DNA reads TGTGCCAGCAGCTTTGGCCTAGCGGGGGGTAGGGAGACCCAGTACTTC.

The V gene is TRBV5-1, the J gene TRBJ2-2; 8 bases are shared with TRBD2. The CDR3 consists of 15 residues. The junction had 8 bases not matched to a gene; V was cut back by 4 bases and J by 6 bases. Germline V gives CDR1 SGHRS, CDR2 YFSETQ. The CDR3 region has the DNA TGCGCCAGCAGCGCCAGGAGCGGGGGCTCCGGGGAGCTGTTTTTT. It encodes CASSARSGGSGELFF. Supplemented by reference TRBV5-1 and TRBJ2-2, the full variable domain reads KAGVTQTPRYLIKTRGQQVTLSCSPISGHRSVSWYQQTPGQGLQFLFEYFSETQRNKGNFPGRFSGRQFSNSRSEMNVSTLELGDSALYLCASSARSGGSGELFFGEGSRLTVL.

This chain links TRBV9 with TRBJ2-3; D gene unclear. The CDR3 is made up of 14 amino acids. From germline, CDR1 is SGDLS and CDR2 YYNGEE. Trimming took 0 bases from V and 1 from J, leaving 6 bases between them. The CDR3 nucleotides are TGTGCCAGCAGCGTAGAGGCAGGCACAGATACGCAGTATTTT. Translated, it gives CASSVEAGTDTQYF.